The present T cell receptor (beta chain) was sequenced within a study of control samples from healthy donors and cancer patients. This clone was counted many times. The repertoire was sequenced with immunoSEQ multiplex PCR; TCRdb's copy has only in-frame clones and lacks some. The table has 120,000 to 150,000 clones, around nine tenths seen once. Germline values: CDR1 SGHNT, CDR2 YENEEA. Trimming removed 5 bases from V and 4 bases from J; junction bases left unmatched: 10. The CDR3 sequence is 17 residues long. Sequencing used blood. The TCR sequence derives from a man aged 25-45 years in good health. The V and J genes are TRBV11-3 and TRBJ2-2, with 10 bases matching TRBD2. The CDR3 DNA is TGTGCCAGCAGCCCGGAGGAACTAGCGGGACTCACCGGGGAGCTGTTTTTT. As protein: CASSPEELAGLTGELFF.